This TCR beta chain was documented in a study of T-cell reconstitution after alpha-beta-depleted transplantation in children. The TCRbeta library was prepared with unique molecular identifiers. TCRdb independently ran MiXCR on the PCR reads; one entry per CDR3 protein. The data show around 200,000 distinct CDR3 sequences, 6.5% to 7.5% seen once. The V and J ends lost 0 bases and 11 bases respectively, with 16 bases between them. Looked up from germline, CDR1 is SGHAT and CDR2 is FQNNGV. The length of the CDR3 is 14 residues. Sequencing was performed on PBMCs from the stem cell graft donor, taken from the stem cell graft. The chain joins TRBV11-2 to TRBJ1-1, with D perhaps TRBD1 (5 bases). This TCR derives from a human donor who donated a stem cell graft to a child with Wiskott-Aldrich syndrome. CDR3 region: CASSLDLSQGAAFF. For the CDR3, the DNA is TGTGCCAGCAGCTTAGATTTGTCCCAGGGTGCGGCTTTCTTT.